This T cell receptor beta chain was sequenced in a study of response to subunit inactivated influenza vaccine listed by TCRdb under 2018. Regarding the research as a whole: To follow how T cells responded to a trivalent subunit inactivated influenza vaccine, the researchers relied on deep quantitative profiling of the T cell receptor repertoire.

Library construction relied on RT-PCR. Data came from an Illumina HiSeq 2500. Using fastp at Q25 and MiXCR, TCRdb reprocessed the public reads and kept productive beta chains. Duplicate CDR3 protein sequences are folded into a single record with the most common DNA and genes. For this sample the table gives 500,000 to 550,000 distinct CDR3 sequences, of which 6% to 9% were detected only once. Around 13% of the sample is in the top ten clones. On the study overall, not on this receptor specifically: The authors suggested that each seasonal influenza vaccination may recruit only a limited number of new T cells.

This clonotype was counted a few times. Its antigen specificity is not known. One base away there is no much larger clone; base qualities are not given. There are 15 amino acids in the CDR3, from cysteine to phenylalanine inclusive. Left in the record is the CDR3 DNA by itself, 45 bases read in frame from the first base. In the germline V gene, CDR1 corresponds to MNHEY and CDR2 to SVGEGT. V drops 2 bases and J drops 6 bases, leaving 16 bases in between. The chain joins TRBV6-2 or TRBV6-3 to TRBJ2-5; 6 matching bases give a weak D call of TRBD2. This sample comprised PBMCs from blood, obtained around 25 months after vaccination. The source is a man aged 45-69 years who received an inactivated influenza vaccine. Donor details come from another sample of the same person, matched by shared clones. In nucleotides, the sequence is TGTGCCAGCAGTTACGGGACTTCGGGCGGGAAGACCCAGTACTTC. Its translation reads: CASSYGTSGGKTQYF.